This T cell receptor beta chain is drawn from a study of shared clonotypes between healthy human individuals. General study points: Read depth was anticipated to influence clonotype sharing among donors.

For this clone: What it binds is unknown.

In the CD4+ fraction, cells were divided into CD45RA+ naive and CD45RA-negative memory subsets. V lost 3 bases, J lost 8 bases, and 13 bases lay in between. The germline V gene encodes CDR1 SGHVS and CDR2 FQNEAQ. The CDR3 contains 13 residues. Method: immunoSEQ multiplex PCR; TCRdb's copy keeps in-frame clones and lacks some. This sample carries around 2.5 million clones, under 95% of them seen once, and the ten largest clones take 0.36%. This TCR derives from a man between 18 and 35 years old in good health. Some clones in this sample may be carry-over from other donors' samples. The sequenced sample consisted of naive CD4+ T cells from PBMCs. Subset of the sample: CD45RA+ positively selected. The chain links TRBV7-8 to TRBJ1-2, with D maybe TRBD1 (6 bases). The CDR3 DNA reads as TGTGCCAGCAGCTTTTTCAGGGGAGACGGCTACACCTTC. It specifies CASSFFRGDGYTF.